The rows below give T cell receptor beta chains drawn from one sample of a study of cytomegalovirus exposure and HLA in healthy donors. The table came from immunoSEQ multiplex PCR; TCRdb's copy has only in-frame clones and leaves some out. This repertoire shows 100,000 to 150,000 clones, around three quarters found once; its top ten account for approximately 5%. The sample was PBMCs. The receptors were gathered from a man aged 30 to 39 in good health and CMV-seronegative. Each CDR3 is given with its conserved first and last residue. The order of the fields is CDR3 protein, CDR3 DNA, V gene, D gene, clone size, J gene, CDR3 length. D genes are given only for firm matches. Clone size is shown for a subset of rows, as once, few, many or a class of expanded clone.

CASRTSGGPGTGELFF | TGTGCCAGCAGGACTAGCGGGGGGCCCGGCACCGGGGAGCTGTTTTTT | TRBV2 | TRBD2 | once | TRBJ2-2 | 16
CASSPGLDRAKNIQYF | TGTGCCAGTAGTCCGGGACTAGATCGGGCCAAAAACATTCAGTACTTC | TRBV19 | TRBD2 | - | TRBJ2-4 | 16
CASSASGSSYNEQFF | TGTGCCAGCAGCGCCTCGGGGAGCTCCTACAATGAGCAGTTCTTC | TRBV9 | - | - | TRBJ2-1 | 15
CASSLVVPPSHEQFF | TGTGCCAGCAGTTTAGTGGTCCCACCAAGCCATGAGCAGTTCTTC | TRBV27 | - | - | TRBJ2-1 | 15
CARSLGLSSGGGSPYNEQFF | TGTGCCAGAAGCCTGGGGCTATCTAGTGGCGGGGGGTCCCCCTACAATGAGCAGTTCTTC | TRBV5-3 | TRBD2 | - | TRBJ2-1 | 20
CASSLGATGELFF | TGCGCCAGCAGCTTGGGAGCGACCGGGGAGCTGTTTTTT | TRBV5-1 | - | once | TRBJ2-2 | 13
CASSPPSGTKETQYF | TGTGCCAGTTCACCACCGAGCGGGACCAAAGAGACCCAGTACTTC | TRBV18 | TRBD2 | - | TRBJ2-5 | 15
CASSPPGLAYEQYF | TGTGCCAGCAGCCCCCCGGGACTAGCCTACGAGCAGTACTTC | TRBV7-9 | TRBD2 | - | TRBJ2-7 | 14
CASSLRSGGNTGELFF | TGCGCCAGCAGCTTGCGCAGCGGGGGAAACACCGGGGAGCTGTTTTTT | TRBV5-1 | TRBD2 | - | TRBJ2-2 | 16
CAISESLAGGSYEQYF | TGTGCCATCAGTGAGTCGCTGGCGGGAGGTTCCTACGAGCAGTACTTC | TRBV10-3 | TRBD2 | - | TRBJ2-7 | 16
CASSPVGGTDTQYF | TGTGCCAGCAGTCCGGTAGGGGGCACAGATACGCAGTATTTT | TRBV6-5 | - | - | TRBJ2-3 | 14
CASSGNRIGYTF | TGTGCCAGTAGTGGAAACAGGATTGGCTACACCTTC | TRBV19 | - | - | TRBJ1-2 | 12
CASSYGMAGGELFF | TGTGCCAGCAGTTACGGTATGGCTGGCGGGGAGCTGTTTTTT | TRBV6-6 | - | - | TRBJ2-2 | 14
CASSNSGTRNAETQYF | TGTGCCAGCAGCAACTCCGGGACAAGAAACGCTGAGACCCAGTACTTC | TRBV28 | - | - | TRBJ2-5 | 16
CASNSRDRGQDTQYF | TGTGCCAGCAACTCCCGGGACAGGGGGCAAGATACGCAGTATTTT | TRBV6-1 | TRBD1 | once | TRBJ2-3 | 15
CASNPRQQQETQYF | TGTGCCAGCAACCCAAGACAGCAACAAGAGACCCAGTACTTC | TRBV2 | - | few | TRBJ2-5 | 14
CASSLRGGGLTDTQYF | TGTGCCAGCAGCCTGAGAGGGGGGGGGCTTACAGATACGCAGTATTTT | TRBV7-2 | - | - | TRBJ2-3 | 16
CASSKQGGNTEAFF | TGCGCCAGCAGCAAACAGGGGGGCAACACTGAAGCTTTCTTT | TRBV5-1 | TRBD1 | few | TRBJ1-1 | 14
CASSFTTRSLEQFF | TGTGCCAGCAGTTTCACGACTAGGAGTCTTGAGCAGTTCTTC | TRBV28 | - | - | TRBJ2-1 | 14
CASSLLGTGDNEQFF | TGCGCCAGCAGCCTCTTAGGGACAGGTGACAATGAGCAGTTCTTC | TRBV5-1 | TRBD1 | - | TRBJ2-1 | 15
CASSLWGSSGRPHTDTQYF | TGTGCCAGCAGTTTATGGGGGTCTAGCGGGAGGCCCCACACAGATACGCAGTATTTT | TRBV28 | TRBD2 | - | TRBJ2-3 | 19
CASSRGSNYGYTF | TGTGCCAGCAGCCGAGGGAGTAATTATGGCTACACCTTC | TRBV7-9 | - | - | TRBJ1-2 | 13
CASSLGQNTEAFF | TGTGCCAGCAGTTTGGGCCAGAACACTGAAGCTTTCTTT | TRBV28 | - | - | TRBJ1-1 | 13
CASSLGQSYNEQFF | TGTGCCAGCAGCCTGGGACAATCCTACAATGAGCAGTTCTTC | TRBV11-2 | - | - | TRBJ2-1 | 14
CASSLRGGIDGYTF | TGTGCCAGCAGTCTTCGGGGCGGGATCGATGGCTACACCTTC | TRBV28 | - | - | TRBJ1-2 | 14
CASSRGQGASEAFF | TGTGCCAGCAGCCGCGGACAGGGGGCCTCTGAAGCTTTCTTT | TRBV6-5 | TRBD1 | - | TRBJ1-1 | 14
CASSSGGAIGEKLFF | TGCGCCAGCAGCTCGGGGGGGGCTATTGGTGAAAAACTGTTTTTT | TRBV5-1 | - | - | TRBJ1-4 | 15
CASSMGGAGSSYEQYF | TGTGCCAGCAGCATGGGGGGGGCGGGGTCCTCCTACGAGCAGTACTTC | TRBV11-2 | - | - | TRBJ2-7 | 16
CASSLEGAPLEQYF | TGCGCCAGCAGCTTGGAAGGAGCCCCTCTAGAGCAGTACTTC | TRBV5-1 | - | - | TRBJ2-7 | 14
CASSSRGGADTQYF | TGTGCCAGCAGCTCCCGTGGGGGGGCAGATACGCAGTATTTT | TRBV11-2 | TRBD2 | - | TRBJ2-3 | 14
CAISPGLNNEQFF | TGTGCCATTTCTCCGGGACTCAACAATGAGCAGTTCTTC | TRBV19 | - | once | TRBJ2-1 | 13
CASSTHSPTDTQYF | TGTGCCAGTAGTACCCACTCACCCACAGATACGCAGTATTTT | TRBV19 | - | once | TRBJ2-3 | 14
CASSYSQNEQYF | TGTGCCAGCAGTTACTCTCAAAACGAGCAGTACTTC | TRBV6-6 | - | - | TRBJ2-7 | 12
CASTQGLLSGANVLTF | TGTGCCAGCACCCAGGGACTTCTCTCTGGGGCCAACGTCCTGACTTTC | TRBV2 | - | few | TRBJ2-6 | 16
CATSTQGRGFDYGYTF | TGTGCCACCAGCACCCAGGGACGGGGGTTTGACTATGGCTACACCTTC | TRBV15 | - | - | TRBJ1-2 | 16
CASSGGLAGGPYQETQYF | TGCGCCAGCAGCGGAGGACTAGCGGGGGGACCGTACCAAGAGACCCAGTACTTC | TRBV5-1 | TRBD2 | - | TRBJ2-5 | 18
CASSAGTAQSQPQHF | TGTGCCAGCAGTGCCGGGACAGCCCAGAGCCAGCCCCAGCATTTT | TRBV25-1 | TRBD1 | - | TRBJ1-5 | 15
CASSFVATGTEREQYF | TGTGCCAGCAGCTTCGTAGCGACAGGGACCGAACGCGAGCAGTACTTC | TRBV2 | TRBD1 | few | TRBJ2-7 | 16
CASSPSGAGGLDEQYF | TGTGCCAGCAGTCCGAGCGGAGCGGGGGGGCTCGACGAGCAGTACTTC | TRBV28 | TRBD2 | - | TRBJ2-7 | 16
CASSPPRQGVKDTQYF | TGTGCCAGCAGCCCACCCCGACAGGGGGTGAAAGATACGCAGTATTTT | TRBV7-9 | TRBD1 | - | TRBJ2-3 | 16
CASSPNGLGNQPQHF | TGTGCCAGCAGCCCGAATGGGCTCGGCAATCAGCCCCAGCATTTT | TRBV2 | - | - | TRBJ1-5 | 15
CASSLFRTQETQYF | TGTGCCAGCAGCTTGTTTAGGACACAAGAGACCCAGTACTTC | TRBV5-8 | - | - | TRBJ2-5 | 14
CASSPGGIQETQYF | TGTGCCAGCAGTCCAGGGGGAATCCAAGAGACCCAGTACTTC | TRBV28 | TRBD1 | - | TRBJ2-5 | 14
CASSGLAGRTGELFF | TGTGCCAGCAGCGGACTAGCGGGTAGAACCGGGGAGCTGTTTTTT | TRBV6-5 | TRBD2 | - | TRBJ2-2 | 15
CASSLGASYEQYF | TGTGCCAGCAGTTTAGGGGCCTCTTACGAGCAGTACTTC | TRBV13 | - | - | TRBJ2-7 | 13
CASNERVLSTDTQYF | TGTGCCAGCAACGAGCGGGTACTCAGCACAGATACGCAGTATTTT | TRBV7-2 | - | - | TRBJ2-3 | 15
CASSDVTRLFAGANVLTF | TGTGCCAGCAGTGACGTGACTAGATTGTTCGCTGGGGCCAACGTCCTGACTTTC | TRBV6-1 | - | - | TRBJ2-6 | 18
CASSPEGLSNSPLHF | TGCGCCAGCAGCCCGGAGGGGCTGTCTAATTCACCCCTCCACTTT | TRBV5-1 | - | - | TRBJ1-6 | 15
CSVGGTSGSEQYF | TGCAGCGTTGGGGGGACTAGCGGGAGCGAGCAGTACTTC | TRBV29-1 | TRBD2 | - | TRBJ2-7 | 13
CASSQGRGNTEAFF | TGTGCCAGCAGCCAGGGGCGTGGGAACACTGAAGCTTTCTTT | TRBV7-2 | - | - | TRBJ1-1 | 14
CASRRTGSNEKLFF | TGTGCCAGCAGACGGACAGGGTCTAATGAAAAACTGTTTTTT | TRBV2 | TRBD1 | once | TRBJ1-4 | 14
CASSQDRQMGFQETQYF | TGCGCCAGCAGCCAAGATAGACAAATGGGCTTCCAAGAGACCCAGTACTTC | TRBV4-3 | - | once | TRBJ2-5 | 17
CASSSHPQGENTGELFF | TGCGCCAGCAGCTCCCACCCGCAGGGGGAGAACACCGGGGAGCTGTTTTTT | TRBV5-1 | TRBD1 | - | TRBJ2-2 | 17
CASSRIGGVDTEAFF | TGTGCCAGCAGCCGTATTGGGGGCGTAGACACTGAAGCTTTCTTT | TRBV7-8 | - | - | TRBJ1-1 | 15